The clone carrying this T cell receptor beta chain has only a few counts. Its antigen is still unknown. TCRdb analysed the RT-PCR reads with MiXCR anew, one entry per CDR3 protein. This sample has about 580,000 distinct CDR3 sequences, with around 15% found just once. These data are taken from a study of response to subunit inactivated influenza vaccine. General study points: A suggestion made by the authors is that each seasonal influenza vaccination recruits few new T cells.

The CDR3 consists of 14 residues. V was shortened by 7 bases and J by 6 bases, with 18 bases between the two germline ends. Germline V gene lookup returns CDR1 MNHEY and CDR2 SVGAGI. This clonotype was obtained from a man aged 50 or older who received an inactivated influenza vaccine. V gene TRBV6-5 combines with J gene TRBJ1-2; perhaps TRBD1 as D (5 bases). The sequenced sample was PBMCs from blood, obtained 11 to 12 days after vaccination. CDR3 in amino acids: CASTASGGWDGYTF. Written as DNA, the CDR3 is TGTGCCAGCACCGCCTCGGGGGGGTGGGATGGCTACACCTTC.